This T cell receptor beta chain was profiled in a study of STAT5B mutations in CD4+ large granular lymphocyte leukemia. Findings and limits, study-wide: CD4-sorted patient repertoires seemed more clonal than healthy CD4+ repertoires. 8/27 top patient clones versus 2/35 control clones were TRBV06-family.

Sequencing was performed with immunoSEQ multiplex PCR; in TCRdb, only in-frame clones are kept and a portion is missing. Here the sample spans approximately 31,000 clones, less than 75% being singletons. This clone has more than one count but fewer than ten. What it recognizes is unknown. The CDR3 loop spans 12 amino acids. The V gene's germline CDR1 is WSHSY and CDR2 SAAADI. Trimming took off 4 bases at V and 5 bases at J, with 6 bases between the two ends. This sequence originates from a human donor in good health. J is TRBJ1-5 and V is TRBV10-2, with D unresolved. Sequencing was carried out using CD4+ T cells from blood buffy coats. CDR3 bases: TGCGCCAGCAGTGCAACAGATCAGCCCCAGCATTTT. As protein: CASSATDQPQHF.